Listed here are 19 T cell receptor beta chains from one sample, sequenced in a study of regulatory T cells in long-lasting Graves disease. Time point noted: newly diagnosed GD, antithyroid drugs for less than 3 months. Preparation of the TCR library used RNA extracted from PBMCs. Building the TCR beta libraries relied on iRepertoire HTBI primers, and CDR3 regions underwent Arm-PCR. TCRdb fed the multiplex PCR reads into MiXCR, producing one record per CDR3 protein. The data hold 360,000 or so distinct CDR3 sequences, with around 15% observed a single time. These data were likewise used in another study, on T cells in Graves' hyperthyroidism and ophthalmopathy.

Material: peripheral blood mononuclear cells (PBMCs), obtained at new diagnosis, from a patient treated with antithyroid drugs. Every receptor here comes from a woman between 18 and 29 years old with Graves disease.

About this clonotype: A read error is possible here, since a much larger clone lies one base away. V is TRBV20-1 and J is TRBJ2-1; 9 bases fit TRBD2. Germline loops: CDR1 DFQATT, CDR2 SNEGSKA (reference sequence). The length of the CDR3 is 14 residues. The CDR3 reads CSASASGNYNEQLF. The CDR3 coding sequence is TGCAGTGCTAGCGCTAGCGGGAATTACAATGAGCAGCTCTTC.

This chain connects TRBV29-1 to TRBJ2-7; 8 bases are a match to TRBD1. The CDR3 is 11 residues long. With 6 bases clipped from V and 6 bases from J, the junction kept 4 bases outside the gene matches. CDR1 and CDR2 from the germline V gene are SQVTM and ANQGSEA. For the CDR3, the DNA is TGCAGCGTCGCGACAGGGGCCGAGCAGTACTTC. This encodes CSVATGAEQYF.

This clonotype was detected many times. V is TRBV28 and J is TRBJ2-7; D not certain. The CDR3 sequence is 14 residues long. Germline CDR1 MDHEN, CDR2 SYDVKM. Deletions cut 6 bases from V and 2 bases from J, with 14 bases between. In DNA, the CDR3 is TGTGCCAGCAGCTTGGAAGGGATCGCCTACGAGCAGTACTTC. This codes for CASSLEGIAYEQYF.

J is TRBJ2-5 and V is TRBV6-1; 10 bases align to TRBD2. V trimming: 5 bases; J trimming: 5 bases; junction bases outside the gene matches: 11. CDR1 and CDR2 from the germline V gene are MNHNS and SASEGT. The CDR3 length is 16 residues. CDR3: CASSQGGLAGVETQYF. CDR3 nucleotide sequence: TGTGCCAGCAGTCAAGGGGGGCTAGCGGGAGTGGAGACCCAGTACTTC.

The V call is TRBV30, the J call TRBJ2-1; tentatively, D is TRBD1 (5 bases). From germline, CDR1 is GTSNPN and CDR2 SVGIG (reference sequence). Deletions cut 2 bases from V and 5 bases from J, with 13 bases between. The CDR3 runs 14 residues. The CDR3: CAWSPYRINNEQFF. CDR3 DNA: TGTGCCTGGAGTCCGTACAGGATTAACAATGAGCAGTTCTTC.

This clonotype was picked up a small number of times. The genes are TRBV19 and TRBJ2-5; TRBD1 or TRBD2 may be the D gene (6 bases each). Trimming shortened V by 8 bases and J by 2 bases, and 15 bases separated the two germline ends. The CDR3 is 14 amino acids. Germline assignment: CDR1 LNHDA and CDR2 SQIVND (reference sequence). This chain's CDR3 is CASGGGLGQETQYF. Here the CDR3 DNA reads TGTGCCAGTGGAGGGGGGCTCGGGCAAGAGACCCAGTACTTC.

This clonotype was detected ten times or more. The chain employs TRBV3-1 and TRBJ2-7, with unresolved D. Between the trimmed V and J ends, which lost 3 bases and 7 bases, there was a span of 13 bases. This CDR3 is 13 amino acids long. Germline V gives CDR1 LGHDT, CDR2 YNNKEL (reference sequence). This CDR3 reads CASSQVPDGEQYF. The CDR3 coding sequence is TGTGCCAGCAGCCAGGTACCGGACGGGGAGCAGTACTTC.

Ten or more counts support this clonotype. V usage is TRBV2 and J usage is TRBJ2-3; D unresolved. The CDR3 length is 14 residues. In germline, CDR1 is SNHLY, CDR2 FYNNEI. Trimming left V 3 bases short and J 2 bases short, with 9 bases between. The CDR3: CASSEKASTDTQYF. DNA for the CDR3: TGTGCCAGCAGTGAGAAGGCTTCCACAGATACGCAGTATTTT.

This clonotype was recorded many times. V is TRBV27 and J is TRBJ2-7, with TRBD1 matching over 12 bases. Germline V gives CDR1 MNHEY, CDR2 SMNVEV (reference sequence). V gave up 8 bases and J gave up 7 bases; unmatched junction bases: 6. The CDR3 totals 13 residues. The DNA of the CDR3 is TGTGCCAGCCTGGGACAGGGGGCAAGGGAGCAGTACTTC. Its translation is CASLGQGAREQYF.

This clonotype has at least ten counts. A read error may produce the germline difference seen at one junction end. This chain links TRBV5-1 with TRBJ1-2; possible D gene TRBD1, 5 bases. The CDR3 is 13 amino acids. Germline lookup yields CDR1 SGHRS and CDR2 YFSETQ. CDR3 region: CASSWGRGDGYTF. The CDR3 DNA reads TGTGCCAGCAGCTGGGGACGTGGGGATGGCTACACCTTC.

There are many counts of this clonotype. CDR3 protein: CASSWTGRTYEQYF. The CDR3 nucleotides read TGCGCCAGCAGCTGGACAGGGCGAACCTACGAGCAGTACTTC. V usage is TRBV5-1 and J usage is TRBJ2-7, with 8 bases matching TRBD1. Unmatched junction bases numbered 4, after V lost 3 bases and J lost 2 bases. The CDR3 extends over 14 amino acids. Germline CDR1 SGHRS, CDR2 YFSETQ.

This clonotype was counted ten times or more. This chain's CDR3 is CASSLGGESVEQFF. In DNA, the CDR3 is TGTGCCAGCAGCTTAGGGGGGGAATCTGTAGAGCAGTTCTTC. The chain combines TRBV11-3 with TRBJ2-1, with D perhaps TRBD2 (6 bases). The CDR3 length is 14 residues. Trimming pared 1 base from V and 10 bases from J, leaving 14 bases between. Germline loops: CDR1 SGHNT, CDR2 YENEEA.

This clonotype turned up a few times. The V and J genes are TRBV15 and TRBJ2-2; a possible D gene is TRBD2 (5 bases). The germline V gene encodes CDR1 LNHNV and CDR2 YYDKDF (reference sequence). The CDR3 is made up of 16 amino acids. V lost 2 bases and J lost 3, with 13 bases in between. CDR3 amino acids: CATSRSLALHTGELFF. The CDR3 DNA is TGTGCCACCAGCAGATCGCTAGCCCTACACACCGGGGAGCTGTTTTTT.

Points on this clonotype: With a much larger clone just one base away, this may be a read error. V gene TRBV7-8 combines with J gene TRBJ1-1, with D perhaps TRBD1 (6 bases). CDR1 and CDR2 (germline): SGHVS, FQNEAQ. The CDR3 is 16 residues long. This CDR3 is CASSLVGVRGYTAAFF. The CDR3 DNA is TGTGCCAGCAGCTTAGTCGGCGTGAGGGGGTACACTGCAGCTTTCTTT.

This clonotype was observed at least ten times. The chain couples TRBV7-9 to TRBJ1-2; TRBD1 aligns across 9 bases. Germline-derived CDR1 and CDR2 are SEHNR and FQNEAQ (reference sequence). J lost 1 base, V lost 4 bases, and 4 bases had no gene match. This CDR3 is built from 15 residues. CDR3 nucleotide sequence: TGTGCCAGCAGCTCCCGGACAGGGGATAACTATGGCTACACCTTC. Protein: CASSSRTGDNYGYTF.

The CDR3 nucleotides read TGTGCCACCAGCAGAGATGGGACCTCAGGGGATGAGCAGTTCTTC. Translated, it gives CATSRDGTSGDEQFF. The rearrangement uses TRBV15 and TRBJ2-1; D may be TRBD1 (6 bases). Germline CDR1 reads LNHNV; CDR2 reads YYDKDF (reference sequence). The CDR3 sequence is 15 residues long. Trimming took off 0 bases at V and 8 bases at J, with 14 bases between the two ends. The full variable domain, its missing parts supplied by reference TRBV15 and TRBJ2-1, is DAMVIQNPRYQVTQFGKPVTLSCSQTLNHNVMYWYQQKSSQAPKLLFHYYDKDFNNEADTPDNFQSRRPNTSFCFLDIRSPGLGDTAMYLCATSRDGTSGDEQFFGPGTRLTVL.

This clonotype was seen at least ten times. The chain uses TRBV29-1 and TRBJ2-3, with D possibly matching TRBD1 (6 bases). Germline V gene lookup returns CDR1 SQVTM and CDR2 ANQGSEA. There are 13 residues in the CDR3. Trimming pared 3 bases from V and 1 base from J, leaving 8 bases between. This chain's CDR3 is CSVETGRTDTQYF. The CDR3 DNA reads as TGCAGCGTTGAGACAGGTCGCACAGATACGCAGTATTTT.

The J gene is TRBJ2-6, the V gene TRBV6-2 or TRBV6-3; D perhaps matches TRBD2 (5 bases). CDR3 length: 13 residues. Germline values: CDR1 MNHEY, CDR2 SVGEGT. The germline V and J ends were trimmed by 6 bases and 3 bases, with 6 bases remaining between them. CDR3 residues: CASRRGGANVLTF. Written as DNA, the CDR3 is TGTGCCAGCAGACGGGGTGGGGCCAACGTCCTGACTTTC.

This chain connects TRBV7-3 to TRBJ2-7, with D uncertain. This CDR3 contains 14 residues. V lost 3 bases to trimming and J lost 2 bases, with 11 bases between them. CDR1 SGHTA and CDR2 FQGTGA come from the germline V gene. The CDR3 region has the DNA TGTGCCAGCAGCTTCTGGAAAAGGCCCTACGAGCAGTACTTC. It encodes CASSFWKRPYEQYF.